The 12 T cell receptor beta chains given below trace back to one sample, sequenced in a study of CD8 T cells in ankylosing spondylitis. TCRdb re-called the 5' RACE reads with MiXCR, one entry per CDR3 protein. Of about 240,000 distinct CDR3 sequences listed, 7.5% to 9.5% are singletons. The sequencing sample was made of blood, either unsorted or a sorted T cell fraction (not recorded which). Source of these receptors: a female donor with ankylosing spondylitis or in good health (not recorded which).

This clonotype was detected many times. V gene TRBV20-1 combines with J gene TRBJ2-3; tentative D call: TRBD2 (5 bases). Trimming stripped 6 bases from V and 2 bases from J, with 15 bases between. Germline V gives CDR1 DFQATT, CDR2 SNEGSKA (reference sequence). This CDR3 contains 14 residues. The CDR3 sequence: CSARWLANTDTQYF. The CDR3 nucleotides are TGCAGTGCGAGGTGGCTAGCTAACACAGATACGCAGTATTTT.

This clonotype came up many times. The gene calls are TRBV27 and TRBJ2-1, with D possibly TRBD1 on 5 matching bases. The ends were cut back, 7 bases at V and 4 bases at J, with 14 bases in the middle. CDR1 and CDR2 from the germline V gene are MNHEY and SMNVEV (reference sequence). The CDR3 has 14 amino acids. This CDR3 reads CASTYGHPYNEQFF. CDR3 bases: TGTGCCAGCACCTACGGACACCCATACAATGAGCAGTTCTTC.

This clonotype showed up many times. This chain uses TRBV24-1 with TRBJ2-5, with a tentative D call TRBD2 (5 bases). Germline CDR1 reads KGHDR; CDR2 reads SFDVKD. This CDR3 has 14 amino acids. V lost 1 base and J lost 3, with 8 bases in between. CDR3 sequence (DNA): TGTGCCACCAGTGATTTAGGAGGTGAAGAGACCCAGTACTTC. This gives the protein CATSDLGGEETQYF.

This clonotype was counted many times. The gene calls are TRBV7-2 and TRBJ1-6, with D uncertain. Germline CDR1 is SGHTA and CDR2 is FQGNSA. CDR3 length equals 13 residues. The CDR3 is CALKTAPNSPLHF. CDR3 sequence (DNA): TGTGCGCTGAAGACGGCACCTAATTCACCCCTCCACTTT.

This clonotype has at least ten counts. The rearrangement uses TRBV5-1 and TRBJ2-7, with 7 bases lining up with TRBD2. The junction had 4 bases not matched to a gene; V was cut back by 2 bases and J by 5 bases. The CDR3 runs to 13 residues. The germline CDR1 and CDR2 sequences are SGHRS and YFSETQ. The CDR3 protein is CASSFGLGDEQYF. The CDR3 coding sequence is TGCGCCAGCAGCTTTGGACTAGGGGACGAGCAGTACTTC.

This clonotype was seen a handful of times. The J gene is TRBJ1-4, the V gene TRBV7-8; 7 bases are a match to TRBD1. The CDR3 loop spans 15 amino acids. The ends lost 5 bases at V and 6 bases at J; junction bases unmatched: 9. Germline values: CDR1 SGHVS, CDR2 FQNEAQ. CDR3 residues: CASSPDRVEDEKLFF. CDR3 DNA sequence: TGTGCCAGCAGCCCCGACAGGGTTGAGGATGAAAAACTGTTTTTT. The whole variable domain, filled in from reference TRBV7-8 and TRBJ1-4, reads GAGVSQSPRYKVAKRGQDVALRCDPISGHVSLFWYQQALGQGPEFLTYFQNEAQLDKSGLPSDRFFAERPEGSVSTLKIQRTQQEDSAVYLCASSPDRVEDEKLFFGSGTQLSVL.

This sequence joins TRBV20-1 and TRBJ2-5, with 9 bases identical to TRBD1. Germline V lookup: CDR1 DFQATT, CDR2 SNEGSKA (reference sequence). The CDR3 sequence is 14 residues long. The ends lost 6 bases at V and 3 bases at J; junction bases unmatched: 8. CDR3 in DNA: TGCAGTGCGGGGAGGACAGGGGCAGAAGAGACCCAGTACTTC. Residues: CSAGRTGAEETQYF.

Many counts were recorded for this clonotype. The chain has TRBV5-1 and TRBJ2-5; perhaps TRBD2 as D (7 bases). From germline, CDR1 is SGHRS and CDR2 YFSETQ. This CDR3 has 15 residues. V was shortened by 7 bases and J by 4 bases, with 20 bases between the two germline ends. CDR3 DNA sequence: TGCGCCAGCGGGGGGGCCTGGAGGGATCGAGAGACCCAGTACTTC. The encoded protein is CASGGAWRDRETQYF.

This clonotype appeared many times. This rearrangement joins TRBV28 to TRBJ2-7; 8 bases are a match to TRBD1. The CDR3 extends over 16 amino acids. Germline values: CDR1 MDHEN, CDR2 SYDVKM. The trim removed 7 bases at V and 2 bases at J, leaving 13 bases unmatched. For the CDR3, the DNA is TGTGCCAGCATCGGCCCGGTCGACAGGGGCCCCTACGAGCAGTACTTC. Translating it yields CASIGPVDRGPYEQYF.

This clonotype was recorded at least ten times. The rearrangement joins TRBV5-1 to TRBJ2-7; tentatively, D is TRBD2 (7 bases). Germline values: CDR1 SGHRS, CDR2 YFSETQ. Trimming cost V 4 bases and J 0 bases, with 14 bases left between them. This CDR3 contains 15 residues. The CDR3 DNA reads TGCGCCAGCAGCGTCGCGGGGGCAGGCTCCTACGAGCAGTACTTC. It is translated as CASSVAGAGSYEQYF.

In this sample, this clonotype turned up many times. CDR3 protein: CASRDPPGPYNEQFF. The CDR3, as DNA: TGTGCCAGCAGGGACCCCCCGGGCCCCTACAATGAGCAGTTCTTC. V gene TRBV21-1 combines with J gene TRBJ2-1; the table calls TRBD1, which could not be checked here. TRBV21-1 counts as a pseudogene. The length of the CDR3 is 15 residues.

The chain is built from TRAV13-2 and TRBJ1-1; D call uncertain. The CDR3 has 13 residues. Germline V lookup: CDR1 NSASDY, CDR2 IRSNMDK. CDR3 bases: TGTGCAGACTGCAGCTGGCTGTGCACTGAAGCTTTCTTT. Its protein product is CADCSWLCTEAFF.